This TCR beta chain was obtained from a study of human CD8 memory T cell subsets. The CDR3 runs 14 residues. Germline V gene lookup returns CDR1 KGHSH and CDR2 LQKENI. Overall study results and limits: Minimally overlapping with each other were the repertoires of precursor exhausted and stem-like memory T cells. Chao1 estimates suggested stem-like memory T cells were more diverse than precursor exhausted T cells.

As to this clonotype: Its antigen is not identified.

From healthy donors, buffy coats were the source of the PBMC. Construction of TCR beta libraries was accomplished by means of UMI-labeled 5' RACE. TCRdb reprocessed the 5' RACE reads and keeps a single row for each CDR3 protein, giving no DNA. The sample table sets out roughly 10,000 distinct CDR3 sequences. The material sequenced was CD8+ T cells from PBMCs. The V and J genes are TRBV18 and TRBJ2-2. This receptor was taken from a human donor in good health. The CDR3 here is CASSLGPATGELFF.